This TCR beta chain was documented in a study of blood T cell repertoires in COVID-19. Study-wide context: COVID-19 samples collected from the United States, Italy and Spain covered acute and convalescent phases. The analysed material was cDNA or gDNA that came from T cells, B-cell-depleted T cells, or PBMCs.

The CDR3 length is 15 residues. The V segment lost 0 bases and the J segment 14 bases; nucleotides outside the gene matches: 8. CDR1 is SGHKS and CDR2 is YYEKEE in the germline V gene (reference sequence). Grouping used clinical history reported by participants in a survey and questionnaire. TCRdb keeps only in-frame clones here, not all; method: immunoSEQ multiplex PCR. The sample lists around 480,000 clones; approximately 90% were seen once. This rearrangement joins TRBV5-5 to TRBJ1-6; 10 nucleotides line up with TRBD1. Material for sequencing was PBMCs or T cells enriched from blood (not recorded which). This clonotype originated in a woman between 18 and 30 years old who had recovered from COVID-19. The CDR3 region is CASSLAGTGAITLHF. The CDR3 nucleotides read TGTGCCAGCAGCTTGGCCGGGACAGGGGCAATCACCCTCCACTTT.